This entry is about one TCR beta chain. This clonotype was recorded at least ten times. Its antigen is not yet known. Base-call qualities are not available, and no considerably larger clone is one nucleotide away. The source of the sample is a study of Graves' ophthalmopathy and Graves' hyperthyroidism (dated by TCRdb to between 2017 and 2018). The study in broad terms: Peripheral blood was collected before any treatment was given, at the time of initial diagnosis. To tell Graves' ophthalmopathy apart from Graves' hyperthyroidism, and to predict which patients would progress to ophthalmopathy, the study relied on TCR beta repertoire signatures. In total, under 150 blood samples were TCR-sequenced: approximately 42 ophthalmopathy, some 80 hyperthyroidism and roughly 17 hyperthyroidism-to-ophthalmopathy patients. To explore V-J signatures that distinguish ophthalmopathy from hyperthyroidism, a discovery set of roughly 98 patients was enrolled, made up of 40 to 45 with ophthalmopathy and some 56 with stable hyperthyroidism. An independent validation cohort comprised some 19 hyperthyroidism patients and some 16 patients who later progressed from hyperthyroidism to ophthalmopathy. In six or seven hyperthyroidism patients, the T-cell repertoires found in thyroid tissue were compared with those found in blood. Following sample collection, hyperthyroidism patients were given methimazole at a starting dose of 30 mg daily, and ophthalmopathy patients were given high-dose intravenous methylprednisolone. The 100 discovery patients were divided at random into training and test sets in a 7:3 ratio. What the authors observed across the whole study: In validation, the model predicted ophthalmopathy progression with nearly 71% sensitivity and roughly 72% specificity; around twelve predicted patients were CT-confirmed with GO in a median of about 6.1 months. Most of the expanded thyroid clonotypes with a frequency above 0.001 were also detected in blood, and it was suggested that the thyroid immune response may be reflected by blood repertoires. Sample size was not predetermined statistically, and investigators were not blinded to group allocation. In cross-validation, the 13-signature model distinguished ophthalmopathy from stable hyperthyroidism with around 90% sensitivity and 81.08% specificity, while in the test set the corresponding values were approximately 79% and 70%.

Ophthalmopathy patients were characterized by moderately to severely active disease, a Clinical Activity Score of at least 3, a NOSPECS grade of at least 4, and a disease duration under 3 months. Patients were excluded if they had other autoimmune diseases, uncontrolled infections, pregnancy or lactation. Diagnosis relied on clinical symptoms, serum thyroxine, TRAb, thyroid ultrasound and orbital computed tomography. Using Ficoll-Paque density gradient centrifugation, PBMCs were isolated from about 9.4 ml of fresh peripheral blood. Total RNA was extracted with Trizol reagent and quality-checked on an Agilent 2100 Bioanalyzer. For repertoire sequencing, TCR beta CDR3 regions were amplified from RNA transcripts. HTBI primers and the Qiagen OneStep RT-PCR kit were used in a first-round RT-PCR, which was followed by a second-round multiplex PCR, size selection and purification. The libraries underwent paired-end sequencing with 100 bp reads on an Illumina HiSeq2000. Regarding the original processing steps: SOAPnuke was used to process the reads, throwing out any read that had adapters, had uncalled bases, had a mean Phred below 15, or lacked an exact constant-primer or identifier match. COPE v1.2.5 was used to merge high-quality paired reads. Each unique nucleotide sequence was treated as a clonotype, and MiTCR v1.1 was used to align the clonotypes to the IMGT TRB V, D and J references. Only V-J combinations with frequency above 0.0001 were analysed, covering about 99% of repertoires. For each V-J combination, a TCR clonal expansion and chaos score was defined as the ratio of F50 clonal expansion to chaos observed in the TCRdist matrix. Welch's t-statistics and random forest were used to reduce the features to some 13 V-J combinations, which were then used as input to a naive Bayes classifier. The similarity between thyroid and blood repertoires was quantified using the Morisita-Horn index. TCRdb passed the public sequencing reads through fastp at Q25 and MiXCR, retaining productive beta sequences. Each entry is one CDR3 protein sequence, shown with its most common DNA and genes. Here the V and J calls rest on TCRdb's processing, not on the authors' analysis. This sample holds over 450,000 distinct CDR3 sequences; 14% were observed only once. The ten largest clones take up 8% to 10% of the sample.

The CDR3 goes from the cysteine to the phenylalanine over 16 residues. Only the CDR3 region is kept as DNA, spanning 48 bases read in frame from base 1. According to the germline V gene, CDR1 reads MNHEY and CDR2 reads SVGAGI. Here V drops 0 bases and J drops 5 bases, and the junction holds 8 bases not matched to any gene. The sample was blood. Recombination connected TRBV6-5 to TRBJ1-1; TRBD1 fits 8 bases in the junction. The sequence was collected from a woman in her twenties or thirties with Graves' ophthalmopathy. Donor details come from another sample of the same person, matched by shared clones. DNA sequence: TGTGCCAGCAGTTACTCTGGGACAGGACGGGGAACTGAAGCTTTCTTT. This sequence encodes CASSYSGTGRGTEAFF.